This is a list of T cell receptor beta chains from one sample in a study of cytomegalovirus exposure and HLA in healthy donors. Profiled with immunoSEQ multiplex PCR; TCRdb holds only in-frame clones, not every one. The sample lists more than 80,000 clones; around 80% were seen once. Sequenced sample: PBMCs. The receptors were sampled from a human donor in good health. CDR3s include the opening cysteine and the closing phenylalanine or tryptophan. A D gene is named only where the DNA matches it firmly. For some rows the clone size is stated as once, few or many, or as a class when expanded; others skip it.

V gene	clone size	CDR3 length	D gene	J gene	CDR3 protein	CDR3 DNA
TRBV4-3	NA	17	TRBD2	TRBJ2-1	CASSQEEGLAGFNEQFF	TGCGCCAGCAGCCAAGAGGAGGGACTAGCGGGGTTCAATGAGCAGTTCTTC
TRBV9	few	13	NA	TRBJ2-3	CATGRGATDTQYF	TGTGCCACGGGACGGGGGGCCACAGATACGCAGTATTTT
TRBV2	once	13	NA	TRBJ2-7	CASSDRHAYEQYF	TGTGCCAGCAGTGACAGACATGCCTACGAGCAGTACTTC
TRBV7-2	NA	12	NA	TRBJ2-7	CASSLTGNEQYF	TGTGCCAGCAGCTTAACCGGGAACGAGCAGTACTTC
TRBV5-6	NA	14	TRBD1	TRBJ2-7	CASSLEGARGGQYF	TGTGCCAGCAGCTTGGAGGGGGCCAGGGGCGGGCAGTACTTC
TRBV6-6	few	13	NA	TRBJ1-5	CASRQQFNQPQHF	TGTGCCAGCCGTCAACAGTTCAATCAGCCCCAGCATTTT
TRBV6-9	NA	12	NA	TRBJ1-2	CASIPSGDGYTF	TGTGCCAGCATCCCCTCCGGGGATGGCTACACCTTC
TRBV10-3	few	14	TRBD1	TRBJ1-2	CAITPDREAGGYTF	TGTGCCATCACTCCGGACAGGGAAGCAGGTGGCTACACCTTC
TRBV7-2	NA	14	NA	TRBJ1-1	CASSLTGENTEAFF	TGTGCCAGCAGCTTAACGGGAGAGAACACTGAAGCCTTCTTT
TRBV5-1	NA	14	NA	TRBJ2-3	CASTWESSTDTQYF	TGCGCCAGCACCTGGGAGAGTAGCACAGATACGCAGTATTTT
TRBV27	NA	17	NA	TRBJ2-3	CASSLRARGLSTDTQYF	TGTGCCAGCAGTTTACGGGCCAGGGGTTTGAGTACAGATACGCAGTATTTT
TRBV6-4	NA	16	NA	TRBJ2-7	CASSPFFSENYYEQYF	TGTGCCAGCAGTCCCTTTTTCAGCGAAAACTACTACGAGCAGTACTTC
TRBV5-1	NA	14	TRBD1	TRBJ1-6	CASSLQGRNSPLHF	TGCGCCAGCAGCCTACAGGGGAGGAATTCACCCCTCCACTTT
TRBV18	once	16	TRBD1	TRBJ2-3	CASSPPTGGGTDTQYF	TGTGCCAGCTCACCACCCACAGGGGGCGGAACAGATACGCAGTATTTT
TRBV2	NA	14	TRBD1	TRBJ1-1	CASTPDRANTEAFF	TGTGCCAGCACCCCGGACAGGGCGAACACTGAAGCTTTCTTT
TRBV19	NA	14	TRBD1	TRBJ1-1	CASSRQGANTEAFF	TGTGCCAGTAGTAGACAGGGGGCGAACACTGAAGCTTTCTTT
TRBV6-5	once	14	TRBD1	TRBJ2-5	CASSDTGAEETQYF	TGTGCCAGCAGCGATACAGGGGCAGAAGAGACCCAGTACTTC
TRBV15	NA	16	TRBD1	TRBJ2-7	CATSQIPGGSTYEQYF	TGTGCCACCAGCCAGATCCCAGGGGGTAGCACCTACGAGCAGTACTTC
TRBV19	NA	17	TRBD1	TRBJ1-1	CASSRDRGAEMNTEAFF	TGTGCCAGTAGTCGGGACAGGGGTGCGGAAATGAACACTGAAGCTTTCTTT
TRBV2	NA	14	TRBD2	TRBJ2-7	CASSDLAGPYEQYF	TGTGCCAGCAGTGACCTAGCGGGGCCCTACGAGCAGTACTTC
TRBV29-1	NA	15	TRBD1	TRBJ2-5	CSVEDPIGQGETQYF	TGCAGCGTTGAAGACCCCATTGGACAGGGAGAGACCCAGTACTTC
TRBV6-5	NA	14	NA	TRBJ2-7	CASRKPGGGYEMHF	TGTGCCAGCAGAAAACCCGGCGGAGGCTATGAAATGCACTTC
TRBV4-3	few	14	NA	TRBJ1-1	CASSQEYTNTEAFF	TGCGCCAGCAGCCAAGAGTATACAAACACTGAAGCTTTCTTT
TRBV19	NA	13	NA	TRBJ2-7	CASSMSGAYEQYF	TGTGCCAGTAGTATGTCCGGGGCCTACGAGCAGTACTTC
TRBV27	NA	15	TRBD1	TRBJ2-5	CASSLGQGLQETQYF	TGTGCCAGCAGTCTCGGACAGGGCCTGCAAGAGACCCAGTACTTC
TRBV2	few	15	TRBD1	TRBJ1-1	CASNPTGGIRSEAFF	TGTGCCAGCAACCCGACAGGGGGAATTCGTTCTGAAGCTTTCTTT
TRBV10-1	NA	15	TRBD2	TRBJ2-1	CASSKGGLADNEQFF	TGCGCCAGCTCCAAGGGAGGACTAGCGGACAATGAGCAGTTCTTC
TRBV6-1	NA	15	NA	TRBJ1-1	CASSLSRVANTEAFF	TGTGCCAGCAGTCTCTCCAGGGTGGCGAACACTGAAGCTTTCTTT
TRBV19	many	13	NA	TRBJ2-3	CASSSTGTDTQYF	TGTGCCAGTAGTTCCACAGGCACAGATACGCAGTATTTT
TRBV11-2	NA	14	TRBD1	TRBJ1-1	CASSRGQGHTEAFF	TGTGCCAGCAGTCGCGGACAGGGTCACACTGAAGCTTTCTTT
TRBV19	NA	11	NA	TRBJ2-1	CASTFYNEQFF	TGTGCCAGTACCTTCTACAATGAGCAGTTCTTC